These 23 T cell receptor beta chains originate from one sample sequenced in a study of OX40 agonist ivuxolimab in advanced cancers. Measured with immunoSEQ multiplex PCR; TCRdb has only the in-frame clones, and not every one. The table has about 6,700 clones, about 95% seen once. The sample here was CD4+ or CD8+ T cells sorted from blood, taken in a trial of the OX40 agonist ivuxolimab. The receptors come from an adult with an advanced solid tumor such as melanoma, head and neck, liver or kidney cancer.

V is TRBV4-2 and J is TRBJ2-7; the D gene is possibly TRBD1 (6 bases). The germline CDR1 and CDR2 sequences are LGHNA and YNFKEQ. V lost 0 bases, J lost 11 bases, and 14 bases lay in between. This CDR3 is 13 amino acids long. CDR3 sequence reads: CASSQDQVGAEYF. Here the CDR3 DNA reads TGTGCCAGCAGCCAAGATCAAGTGGGGGCGGAGTACTTC.

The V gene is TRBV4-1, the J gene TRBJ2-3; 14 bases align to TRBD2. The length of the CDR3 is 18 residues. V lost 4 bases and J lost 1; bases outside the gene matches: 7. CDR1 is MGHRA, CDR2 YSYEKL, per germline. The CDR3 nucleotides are TGCGCCAGCAGCCTAAGGACTAGCGGGAGGTCCGGCACAGATACGCAGTATTTT. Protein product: CASSLRTSGRSGTDTQYF.

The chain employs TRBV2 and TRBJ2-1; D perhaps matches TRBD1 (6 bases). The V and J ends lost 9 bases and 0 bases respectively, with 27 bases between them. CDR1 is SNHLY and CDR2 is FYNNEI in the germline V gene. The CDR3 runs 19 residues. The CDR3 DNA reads TGTGCCAGTGGACTGGGGGCCGTCCCGTCTGAGCCCTCCTACAATGAGCAGTTCTTC. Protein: CASGLGAVPSEPSYNEQFF. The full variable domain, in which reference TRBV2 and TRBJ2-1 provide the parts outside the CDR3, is EPEVTQTPSHQVTQMGQEVILRCVPISNHLYFYWYRQILGQKVEFLVSFYNNEISEKSEIFDDQFSVERPDGSNFTLKIRSTKLEDSAMYFCASGLGAVPSEPSYNEQFFGPGTRLTVL.

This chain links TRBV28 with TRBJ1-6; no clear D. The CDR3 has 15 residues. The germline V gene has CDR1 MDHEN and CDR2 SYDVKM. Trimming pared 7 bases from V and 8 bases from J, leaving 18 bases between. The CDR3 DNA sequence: TGTGCCAGCAACTTTTTGGGGAAGGGAGATTCACCCCTCCACTTT. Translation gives CASNFLGKGDSPLHF.

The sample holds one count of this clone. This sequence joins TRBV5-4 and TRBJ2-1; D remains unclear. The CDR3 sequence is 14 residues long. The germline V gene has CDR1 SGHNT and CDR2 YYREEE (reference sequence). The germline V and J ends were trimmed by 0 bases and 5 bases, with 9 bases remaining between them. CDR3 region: CASSLGPADNEQFF. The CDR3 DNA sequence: TGTGCCAGCAGCTTGGGCCCCGCTGACAATGAGCAGTTCTTC.

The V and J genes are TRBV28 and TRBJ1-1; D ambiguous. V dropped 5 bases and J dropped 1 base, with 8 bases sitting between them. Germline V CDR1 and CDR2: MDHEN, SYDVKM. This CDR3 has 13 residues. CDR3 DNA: TGTGCCAGCAGTAGACTGACGAACACTGAAGCTTTCTTT. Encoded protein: CASSRLTNTEAFF.

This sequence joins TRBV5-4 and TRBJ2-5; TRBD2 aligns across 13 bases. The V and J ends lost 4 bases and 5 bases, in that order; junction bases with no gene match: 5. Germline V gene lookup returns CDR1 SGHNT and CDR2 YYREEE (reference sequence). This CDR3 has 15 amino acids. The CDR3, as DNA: TGTGCCAGCAGCCAACTAGCGGGAGGGTTCGAGACCCAGTACTTC. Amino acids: CASSQLAGGFETQYF.

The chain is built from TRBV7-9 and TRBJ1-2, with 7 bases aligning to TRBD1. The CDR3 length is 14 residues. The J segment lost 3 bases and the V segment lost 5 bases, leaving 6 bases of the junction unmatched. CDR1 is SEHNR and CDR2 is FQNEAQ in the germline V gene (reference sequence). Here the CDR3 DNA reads TGTGCCAGCAGCCTCCAGGGGGGTGACTATGGCTACACCTTC. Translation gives CASSLQGGDYGYTF.

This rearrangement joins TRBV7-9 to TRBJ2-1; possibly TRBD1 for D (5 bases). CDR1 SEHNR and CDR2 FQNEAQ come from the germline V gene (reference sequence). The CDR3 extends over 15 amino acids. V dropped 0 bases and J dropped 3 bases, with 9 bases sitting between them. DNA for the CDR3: TGTGCCAGCAGCTTAGCCCCGACAGTCTACAATGAGCAGTTCTTC. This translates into CASSLAPTVYNEQFF.

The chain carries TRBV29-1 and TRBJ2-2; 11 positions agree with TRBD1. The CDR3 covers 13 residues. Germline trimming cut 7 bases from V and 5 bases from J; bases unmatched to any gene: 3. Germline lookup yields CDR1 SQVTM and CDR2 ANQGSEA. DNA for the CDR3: TGCAGCGCTGGACAGGGGGCGACCGGGGAGCTGTTTTTT. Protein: CSAGQGATGELFF.

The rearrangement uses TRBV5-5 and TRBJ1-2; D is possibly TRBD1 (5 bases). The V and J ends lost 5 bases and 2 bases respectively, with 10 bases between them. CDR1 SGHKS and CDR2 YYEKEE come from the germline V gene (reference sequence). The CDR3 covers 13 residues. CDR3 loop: CASRPTGNYGYTF. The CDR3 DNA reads TGTGCCAGCAGACCCACAGGAAACTATGGCTACACCTTC.

Here the CDR3 DNA reads TGTGCCAGCGGCGGCGACCCCTCCTACAATGAGCAGTTCTTC. Translation gives CASGGDPSYNEQFF. The chain joins TRBV2 to TRBJ2-1; D remains ambiguous. Germline V gene lookup returns CDR1 SNHLY and CDR2 FYNNEI. The ends were cut back, 8 bases at V and 0 bases at J, with 11 bases in the middle. The CDR3 is 14 residues long.

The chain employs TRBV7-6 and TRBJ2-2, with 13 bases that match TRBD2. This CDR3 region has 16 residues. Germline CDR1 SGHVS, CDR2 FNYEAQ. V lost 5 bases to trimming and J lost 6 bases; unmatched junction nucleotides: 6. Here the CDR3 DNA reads TGTGCCAGCAGCCTACGGACTAGCGGGAGCCCCGGGGAGCTGTTTTTT. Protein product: CASSLRTSGSPGELFF.

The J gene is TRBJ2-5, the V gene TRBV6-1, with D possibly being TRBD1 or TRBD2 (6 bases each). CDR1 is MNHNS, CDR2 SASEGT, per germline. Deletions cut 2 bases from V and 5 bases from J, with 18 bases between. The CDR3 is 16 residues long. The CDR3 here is CASSENGVGGWETQYF. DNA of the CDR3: TGTGCCAGCAGTGAAAACGGCGTGGGGGGCTGGGAGACCCAGTACTTC.

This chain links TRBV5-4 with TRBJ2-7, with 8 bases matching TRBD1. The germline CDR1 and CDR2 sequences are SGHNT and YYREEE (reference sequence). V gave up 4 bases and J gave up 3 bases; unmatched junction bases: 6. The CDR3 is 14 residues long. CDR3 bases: TGTGCCAGCAGCCCTGCCGGGACAGGCTACGAGCAGTACTTC. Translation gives CASSPAGTGYEQYF.

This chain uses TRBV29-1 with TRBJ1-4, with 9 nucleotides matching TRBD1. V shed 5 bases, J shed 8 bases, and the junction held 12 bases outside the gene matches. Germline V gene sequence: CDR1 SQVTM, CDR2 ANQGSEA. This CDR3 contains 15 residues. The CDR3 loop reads CSVQILGQGGEKLFF. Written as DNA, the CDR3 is TGCAGCGTTCAAATTTTGGGACAGGGCGGAGAAAAACTGTTTTTT.

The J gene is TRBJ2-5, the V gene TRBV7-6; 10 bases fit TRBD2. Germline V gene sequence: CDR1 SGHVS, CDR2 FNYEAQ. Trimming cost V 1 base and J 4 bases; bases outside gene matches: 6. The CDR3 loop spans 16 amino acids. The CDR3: CASSLDPAGGAETQYF. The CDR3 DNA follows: TGTGCCAGCAGCTTAGACCCAGCGGGAGGGGCAGAGACCCAGTACTTC.

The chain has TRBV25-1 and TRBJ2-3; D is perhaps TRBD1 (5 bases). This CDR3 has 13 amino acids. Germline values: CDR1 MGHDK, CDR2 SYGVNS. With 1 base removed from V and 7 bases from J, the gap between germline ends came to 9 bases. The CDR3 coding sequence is TGTGCCAGCAGTGAATTAGGGGTTCATACGCAGTATTTT. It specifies CASSELGVHTQYF.

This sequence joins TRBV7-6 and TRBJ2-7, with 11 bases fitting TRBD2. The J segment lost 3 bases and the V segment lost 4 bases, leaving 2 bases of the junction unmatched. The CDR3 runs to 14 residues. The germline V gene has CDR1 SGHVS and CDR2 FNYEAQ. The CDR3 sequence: CASSYLAGGYEQYF. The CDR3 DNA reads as TGTGCCAGCAGCTATCTAGCGGGGGGCTACGAGCAGTACTTC. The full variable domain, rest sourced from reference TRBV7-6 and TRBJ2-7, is GAGVSQSPRYKVTKRGQDVALRCDPISGHVSLYWYRQALGQGPEFLTYFNYEAQQDKSGLPNDRFSAERPEGSISTLTIQRTEQRDSAMYRCASSYLAGGYEQYFGPGTRLTVT.

In nucleotides, the CDR3 is TGTGCCAGCAGTTACACTACAGGGTCGGAGCACACCTTC. Translating it yields CASSYTTGSEHTF. The rearrangement links TRBV6-5 to TRBJ1-2; D perhaps matches TRBD1 (6 bases). The germline gives CDR1 MNHEY, CDR2 SVGAGI. Trimming removed 2 bases from V and 12 bases from J, with 16 bases in between. This CDR3 is 13 amino acids long.

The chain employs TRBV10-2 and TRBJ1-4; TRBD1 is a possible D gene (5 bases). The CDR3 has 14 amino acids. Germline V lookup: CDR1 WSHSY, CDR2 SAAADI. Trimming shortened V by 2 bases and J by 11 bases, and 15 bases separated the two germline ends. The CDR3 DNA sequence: TGCGCCAGCAGTGAGACGGACCCAGGGTTTAAACTGTTTTTT. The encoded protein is CASSETDPGFKLFF.

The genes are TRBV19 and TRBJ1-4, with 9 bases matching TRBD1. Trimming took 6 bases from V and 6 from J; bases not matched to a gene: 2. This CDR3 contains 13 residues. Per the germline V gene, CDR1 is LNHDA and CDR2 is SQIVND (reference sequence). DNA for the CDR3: TGTGCCAGTAGATGGACAGGGGATGAAAAACTGTTTTTT. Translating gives CASRWTGDEKLFF.

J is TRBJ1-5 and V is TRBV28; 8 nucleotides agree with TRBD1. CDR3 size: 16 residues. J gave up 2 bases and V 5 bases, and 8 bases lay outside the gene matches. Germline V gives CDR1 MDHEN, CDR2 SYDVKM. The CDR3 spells CASSLGTGGGNQPQHF. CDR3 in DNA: TGTGCCAGCAGTCTCGGGACAGGAGGCGGCAATCAGCCCCAGCATTTT.